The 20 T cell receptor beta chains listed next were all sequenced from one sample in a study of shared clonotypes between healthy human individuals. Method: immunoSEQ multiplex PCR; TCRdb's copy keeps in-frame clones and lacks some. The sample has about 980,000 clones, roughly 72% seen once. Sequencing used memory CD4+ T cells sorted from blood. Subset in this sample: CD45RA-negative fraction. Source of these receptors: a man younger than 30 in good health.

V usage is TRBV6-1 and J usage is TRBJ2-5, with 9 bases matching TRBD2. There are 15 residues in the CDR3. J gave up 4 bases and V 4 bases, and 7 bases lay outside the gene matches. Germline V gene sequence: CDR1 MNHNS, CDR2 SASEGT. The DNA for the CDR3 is TGTGCCAGCAGTGGAGCGGGACTAGCTGGAGAGACCCAGTACTTC. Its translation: CASSGAGLAGETQYF.

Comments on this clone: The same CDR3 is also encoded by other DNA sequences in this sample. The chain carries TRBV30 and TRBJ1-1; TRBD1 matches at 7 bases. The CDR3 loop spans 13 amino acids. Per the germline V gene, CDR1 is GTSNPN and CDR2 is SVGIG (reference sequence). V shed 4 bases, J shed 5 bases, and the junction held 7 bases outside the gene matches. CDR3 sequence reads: CAWNRQGGTEAFF. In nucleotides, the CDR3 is TGTGCCTGGAACAGACAGGGAGGGACTGAAGCTTTCTTT.

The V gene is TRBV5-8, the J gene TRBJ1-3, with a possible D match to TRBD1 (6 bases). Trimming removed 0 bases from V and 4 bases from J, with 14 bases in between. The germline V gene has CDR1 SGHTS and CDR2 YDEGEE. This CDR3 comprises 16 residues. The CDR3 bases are TGTGCCAGCAGCTTGGTTGGGGGCGCTTCCGGAAACACCATATATTTT. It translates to CASSLVGGASGNTIYF.

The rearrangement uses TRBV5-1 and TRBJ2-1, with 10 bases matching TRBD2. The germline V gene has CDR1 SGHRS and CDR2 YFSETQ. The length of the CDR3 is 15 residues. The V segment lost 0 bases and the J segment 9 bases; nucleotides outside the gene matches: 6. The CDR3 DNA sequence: TGCGCCAGCAGCTTGGCCCTAGCGGGAGACGGTGAGCAGTTCTTC. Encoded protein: CASSLALAGDGEQFF.

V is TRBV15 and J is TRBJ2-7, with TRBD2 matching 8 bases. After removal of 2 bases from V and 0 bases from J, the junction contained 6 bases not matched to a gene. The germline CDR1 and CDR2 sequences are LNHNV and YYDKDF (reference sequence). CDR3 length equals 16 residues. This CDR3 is CATSRYSGVRSYEQYF. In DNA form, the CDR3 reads TGTGCCACCAGCAGATATAGCGGGGTCCGCTCCTACGAGCAGTACTTC.

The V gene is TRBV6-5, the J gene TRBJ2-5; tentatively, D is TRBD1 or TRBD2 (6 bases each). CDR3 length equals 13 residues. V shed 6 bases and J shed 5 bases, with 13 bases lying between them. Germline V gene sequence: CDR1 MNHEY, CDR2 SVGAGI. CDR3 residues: CASSGGRGETQYF. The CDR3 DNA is TGTGCCAGCAGCGGGGGTAGGGGGGAGACCCAGTACTTC.

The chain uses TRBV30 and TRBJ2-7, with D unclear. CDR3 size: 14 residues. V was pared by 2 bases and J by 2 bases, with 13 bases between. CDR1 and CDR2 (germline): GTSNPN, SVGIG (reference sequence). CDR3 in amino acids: CAWSPLHAPYEQYF. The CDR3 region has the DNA TGTGCCTGGAGTCCCCTGCATGCCCCCTACGAGCAGTACTTC.

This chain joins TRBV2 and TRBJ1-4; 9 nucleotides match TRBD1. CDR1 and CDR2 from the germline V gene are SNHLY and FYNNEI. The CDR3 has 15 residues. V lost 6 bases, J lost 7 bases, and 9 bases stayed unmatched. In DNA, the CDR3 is TGTGCCAGCAGGCTACAGGGGGCAGTTCGTGAAAAACTGTTTTTT. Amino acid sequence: CASRLQGAVREKLFF.

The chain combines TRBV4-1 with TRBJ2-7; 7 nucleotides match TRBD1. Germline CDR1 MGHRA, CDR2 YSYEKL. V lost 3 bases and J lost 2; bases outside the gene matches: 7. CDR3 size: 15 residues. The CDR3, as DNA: TGCGCCAGCAGCCATCCCGGACAGGTCGCCTACGAGCAGTACTTC. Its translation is CASSHPGQVAYEQYF.

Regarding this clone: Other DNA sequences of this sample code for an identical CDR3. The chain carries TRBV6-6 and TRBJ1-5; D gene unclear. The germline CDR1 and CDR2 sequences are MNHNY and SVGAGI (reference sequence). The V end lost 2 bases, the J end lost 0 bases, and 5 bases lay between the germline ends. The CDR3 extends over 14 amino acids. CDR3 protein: CASSYGGSNQPQHF. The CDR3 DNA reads TGTGCCAGCAGTTACGGTGGTAGCAATCAGCCCCAGCATTTT.

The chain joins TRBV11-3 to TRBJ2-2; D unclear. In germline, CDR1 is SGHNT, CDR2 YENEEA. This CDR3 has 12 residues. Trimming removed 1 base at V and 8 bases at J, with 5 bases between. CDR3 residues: CASSLGRGELFF. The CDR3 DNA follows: TGTGCCAGCAGCTTAGGAAGGGGGGAGCTGTTTTTT.

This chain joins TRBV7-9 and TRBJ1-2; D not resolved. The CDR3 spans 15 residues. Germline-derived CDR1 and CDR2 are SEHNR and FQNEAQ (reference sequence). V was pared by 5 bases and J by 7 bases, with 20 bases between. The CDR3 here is CASSQSGPLLGGYTF. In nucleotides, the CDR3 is TGTGCCAGCAGCCAGTCAGGTCCTCTTCTTGGTGGCTACACCTTC. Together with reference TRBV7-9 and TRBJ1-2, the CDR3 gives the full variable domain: DTGVSQNPRHKITKRGQNVTFRCDPISEHNRLYWYRQTLGQGPEFLTYFQNEAQLEKSRLLSDRFSAERPKGSFSTLEIQRTEQGDSAMYLCASSQSGPLLGGYTFGSGTRLTVV.

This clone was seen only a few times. The CDR3 nucleotides read TGTGCCAGTATAGGACAGCTTAGCAATCAGCCCCAGCATTTT. The encoded protein is CASIGQLSNQPQHF. The rearrangement links TRBV6-1 to TRBJ1-5, with D perhaps matching TRBD1 (6 bases). The germline gives CDR1 MNHNS, CDR2 SASEGT. The CDR3 totals 14 residues. V lost 9 bases and J 0 bases, leaving 12 bases between the germline ends.

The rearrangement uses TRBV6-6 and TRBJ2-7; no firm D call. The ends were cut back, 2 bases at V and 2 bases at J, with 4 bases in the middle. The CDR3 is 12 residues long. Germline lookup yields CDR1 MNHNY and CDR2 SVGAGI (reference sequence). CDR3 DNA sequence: TGTGCCAGCAGTTACGCTACCTACGAGCAGTACTTC. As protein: CASSYATYEQYF.

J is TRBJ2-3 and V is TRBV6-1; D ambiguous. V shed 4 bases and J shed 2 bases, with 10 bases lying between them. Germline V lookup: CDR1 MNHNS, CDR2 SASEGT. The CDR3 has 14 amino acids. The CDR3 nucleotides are TGTGCCAGCAGTGTTGGACCTTACACAGATACGCAGTATTTT. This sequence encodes CASSVGPYTDTQYF.

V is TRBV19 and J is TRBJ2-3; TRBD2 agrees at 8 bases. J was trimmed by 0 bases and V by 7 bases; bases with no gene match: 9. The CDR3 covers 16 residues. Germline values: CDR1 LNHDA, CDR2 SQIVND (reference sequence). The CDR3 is CASNRDQRESTDTQYF. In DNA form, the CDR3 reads TGTGCCAGTAACAGAGACCAGCGGGAGAGCACAGATACGCAGTATTTT.

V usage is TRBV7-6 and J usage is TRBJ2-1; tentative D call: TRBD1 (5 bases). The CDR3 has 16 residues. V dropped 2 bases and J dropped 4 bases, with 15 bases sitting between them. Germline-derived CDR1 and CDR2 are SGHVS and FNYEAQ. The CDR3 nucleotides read TGTGCCAGCAGCTTAATAAATGCTGGGGCGTACAATGAGCAGTTCTTC. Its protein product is CASSLINAGAYNEQFF.

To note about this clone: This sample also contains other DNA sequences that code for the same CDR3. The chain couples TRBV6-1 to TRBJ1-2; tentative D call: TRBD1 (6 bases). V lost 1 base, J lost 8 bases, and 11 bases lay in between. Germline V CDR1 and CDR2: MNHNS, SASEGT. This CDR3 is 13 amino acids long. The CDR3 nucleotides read TGTGCCAGCAGTGAAGGGACAGTCGGCGGCTACACCTTC. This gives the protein CASSEGTVGGYTF.

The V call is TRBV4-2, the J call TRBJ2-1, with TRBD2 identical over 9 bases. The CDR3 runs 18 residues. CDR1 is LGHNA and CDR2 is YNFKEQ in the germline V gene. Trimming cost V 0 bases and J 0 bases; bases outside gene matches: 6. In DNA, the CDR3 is TGTGCCAGCAGCCAAGATCCCCTAGCGGGAACCTCCTACAATGAGCAGTTCTTC. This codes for CASSQDPLAGTSYNEQFF.

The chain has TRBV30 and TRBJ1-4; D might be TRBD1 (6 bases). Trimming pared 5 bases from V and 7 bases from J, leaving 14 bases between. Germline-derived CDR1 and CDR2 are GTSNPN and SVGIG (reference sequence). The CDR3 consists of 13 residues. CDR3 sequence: CAWALVGAEKLFF. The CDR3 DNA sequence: TGTGCCTGGGCCCTGGTGGGGGCTGAAAAACTGTTTTTT.